The 31 T cell receptor beta chains listed next were all sequenced from one sample in a study of post-analysis software for immune sequencing data. Regarding the study as a whole: TRBV segments more frequent in patients than in controls numbered roughly 5 and included TRBV5-6, TRBV5-1 and TRBV20-1.

Built from TCR beta cDNA, the libraries had unique molecular identifiers in them. In TCRdb, the PCR reads were re-called with MiXCR into one record per CDR3 protein. The sample includes roughly 400,000 distinct CDR3 sequences, less than 40% of them seen just once. These receptors have no known antigen. What was sequenced was blood. The receptors stem from a girl aged 2 to 10 with multiple sclerosis.

The genes are TRBV12-3 or TRBV12-4 and TRBJ1-2; no reliable D call. With 3 bases removed from V and 8 bases from J, the gap between germline ends came to 13 bases. This CDR3 contains 13 residues. The CDR3 spells CASSLLEVKGYTF. The CDR3 DNA follows: TGTGCCAGCAGTTTGTTGGAGGTCAAAGGCTACACCTTC.

This clonotype showed up just a few times. The chain links TRBV15 to TRBJ1-5; 11 bases map to TRBD1. The CDR3 loop spans 16 amino acids. Germline V gives CDR1 LNHNV, CDR2 YYDKDF (reference sequence). Trimming at V came to 3 bases and at J to 7 bases, leaving 8 bases not matched to a gene. The CDR3 region has the DNA TGTGCCACCAGCAGGGGCGGGACAGGGGGTAGACAGCCCCAGCATTTT. Translating it yields CATSRGGTGGRQPQHF.

The table lists this clonotype with a count of one. This chain joins TRBV10-3 and TRBJ1-1; 7 nucleotides line up with TRBD1. V shed 0 bases, J shed 0 bases, and the junction held 7 bases outside the gene matches. Germline V gene lookup returns CDR1 ENHRY and CDR2 SYGVKD. The CDR3 has 17 residues. The CDR3 sequence is CAISESGGSRMNTEAFF. The DNA of the CDR3 is TGTGCCATCAGTGAGTCAGGGGGCTCGCGCATGAACACTGAAGCTTTCTTT.

This clonotype was picked up a small number of times. The chain carries TRBV29-1 and TRBJ2-7; D might be TRBD2 (5 bases). This CDR3 is 13 amino acids long. Germline V gene data show CDR1 as SQVTM and CDR2 as ANQGSEA. The V end lost 4 bases, the J end lost 4 bases, and 14 bases lay between the germline ends. The CDR3 DNA reads TGCAGCGTTGCTGGCAGGACTCATTACGAGCAGTACTTC. It encodes CSVAGRTHYEQYF.

This clonotype has just a few counts. The chain couples TRBV29-1 to TRBJ2-7, with D uncertain. The length of the CDR3 is 13 residues. V was trimmed by 8 bases and J by 0 bases, leaving 14 bases between them. The V gene's germline CDR1 is SQVTM and CDR2 ANQGSEA. CDR3 loop: CSFFDRLSYEQYF. Here the CDR3 DNA reads TGCAGCTTTTTCGATAGACTCTCCTACGAGCAGTACTTC.

Points on this clonotype: Germline is not matched at one junction end, which may reflect a read error. V and J are TRBV6-6 and TRBJ2-7; 12 bases fit TRBD2. This CDR3 has 14 amino acids. The germline CDR1 and CDR2 sequences are MNHNY and SVGAGI (reference sequence). The CDR3 DNA follows: TGTGTCAGCAGCCTAGCGGGGGGGTCCTACGAGCAGTACTTC. This codes for CVSSLAGGSYEQYF.

The chain combines TRBV5-1 with TRBJ2-7; 10 bases match TRBD1. Per germline, CDR1 SGHRS and CDR2 YFSETQ. The CDR3 loop spans 17 amino acids. The junction had 16 bases not matched to a gene; V was cut back by 7 bases and J by 3 bases. The CDR3 bases are TGCGCCAGCCGGACAGGGGGAAATTTGGGGACCTACTACGAGCAGTACTTC. It translates to CASRTGGNLGTYYEQYF.

The chain is built from TRBV6-5 and TRBJ1-2; 8 bases match TRBD1. The J segment lost 7 bases and the V segment lost 2 bases, leaving 3 bases of the junction unmatched. The CDR3 spans 13 residues. The V gene's germline CDR1 is MNHEY and CDR2 SVGAGI. CDR3: CASSYRTGFGYTF. The CDR3 DNA reads TGTGCCAGCAGTTACAGGACAGGGTTTGGCTACACCTTC.

The chain employs TRBV18 and TRBJ2-5; the match to TRBD2 covers 14 bases. Germline CDR1 is KGHSH and CDR2 is LQKENI. The V gene end was trimmed by 4 bases and the J gene end by 4 bases; junction bases not matched to a gene: 23. The CDR3 sequence is 22 residues long. CDR3 in amino acids: CASSLDTPRMTFGLAGGETQYF. CDR3 nucleotide sequence: TGTGCCAGCTCACTAGACACTCCTAGGATGACGTTCGGACTAGCGGGAGGAGAGACCCAGTACTTC.

This clonotype was counted a few times. The V gene is TRBV3-1, the J gene TRBJ2-1, with TRBD2 matching 11 bases. Germline lookup yields CDR1 LGHDT and CDR2 YNNKEL (reference sequence). With V trimmed by 0 bases and J by 14 bases, 9 bases remained unmatched. The CDR3 loop spans 15 amino acids. In DNA form, the CDR3 reads TGTGCCAGCAGCCAAGATACTAGCGGGGGTCGAAGGGAGTTCTTC. Its translation is CASSQDTSGGRREFF.

This clonotype appeared many times. The DNA for the CDR3 is TGTGCCAGCAGCTTAGTCGCGGAAATCTACGAGCAGTACTTC. This gives the protein CASSLVAEIYEQYF. The chain uses TRBV7-2 and TRBJ2-7; D gene uncertain. V was cut by 1 base and J by 3 bases, with 10 bases left in between. Germline loops: CDR1 SGHTA, CDR2 FQGNSA. The CDR3 runs 14 residues.

This sequence joins TRBV11-2 and TRBJ2-7; D is uncertain. This CDR3 region has 15 residues. Trimming removed 1 base at V and 0 bases at J, with 10 bases between. Per germline, CDR1 SGHAT and CDR2 FQNNGV. The CDR3 loop is CASSLARWSSYEQYF. CDR3 coding DNA: TGTGCCAGCAGCTTAGCCAGGTGGAGCTCCTACGAGCAGTACTTC. Based on the CDR3 plus reference TRBV11-2 and TRBJ2-7, the full variable domain is EAGVAQSPRYKIIEKRQSVAFWCNPISGHATLYWYQQILGQGPKLLIQFQNNGVVDDSQLPKDRFSAERLKGVDSTLKIQPAKLEDSAVYLCASSLARWSSYEQYFGPGTRLTVT.

The rearrangement uses TRBV6-5 and TRBJ1-1; 8 nucleotides align to TRBD1. The CDR3 totals 13 residues. V lost 7 bases, J lost 1 base, and 2 bases stayed unmatched. The V gene's germline CDR1 is MNHEY and CDR2 SVGAGI. DNA for the CDR3: TGTGCCAGCAATGGACAGGGGAACACTGAAGCTTTCTTT. Amino acids: CASNGQGNTEAFF.

This clonotype was detected a few times. This sequence joins TRBV28 and TRBJ2-7, with 7 bases fitting TRBD1. CDR1 and CDR2 (germline): MDHEN, SYDVKM. There are 14 residues in the CDR3. Unmatched junction bases numbered 6, after V lost 3 bases and J lost 4 bases. The CDR3 spells CASSFLHRGYEQYF. CDR3 sequence (DNA): TGTGCCAGCAGTTTTCTGCACAGGGGATACGAGCAGTACTTC.

This sequence joins TRBV7-3 and TRBJ1-1; possible D gene TRBD1, 5 bases. Trimming shortened V by 5 bases and J by 1 base, and 14 bases separated the two germline ends. The V gene's germline CDR1 is SGHTA and CDR2 FQGTGA. The CDR3 contains 15 residues. The CDR3 loop reads CASSPLAGRNTEAFF. As DNA, the CDR3 is TGTGCCAGCAGCCCCCTGGCAGGGAGGAACACTGAAGCTTTCTTT.

This rearrangement joins TRBV6-5 to TRBJ1-2; D unresolved. The germline V gene has CDR1 MNHEY and CDR2 SVGAGI. The CDR3 has 15 residues. The V gene lost 5 bases and the J gene lost 0 bases, with 13 bases spanning the gap. The CDR3 sequence: CASSPPRQTNYGYTF. CDR3 in DNA: TGTGCCAGCAGTCCCCCAAGGCAGACTAACTATGGCTACACCTTC.

The genes are TRBV28 and TRBJ2-3; D may match TRBD1 or TRBD2 (5 bases each). This CDR3 comprises 15 residues. Trimming shortened V by 6 bases and J by 2 bases, and 15 bases separated the two germline ends. Germline V lookup: CDR1 MDHEN, CDR2 SYDVKM. This CDR3 reads CASSTGDDLTDTQYF. The CDR3 coding sequence is TGTGCCAGCAGCACCGGGGACGACCTCACAGATACGCAGTATTTT.

The V gene is TRBV20-1, the J gene TRBJ2-1; TRBD2 matches at 8 bases. This CDR3 is 16 amino acids long. V was clipped by 2 bases and J by 2 bases; unmatched bases: 8. CDR1 is DFQATT, CDR2 SNEGSKA, per germline (reference sequence). The CDR3 DNA is TGCAGTGCTAGACCTACTAGCGGAGCAGCCTACAATGAGCAGTTCTTC. Residues: CSARPTSGAAYNEQFF.

This clonotype was detected only a few times. The chain couples TRBV27 to TRBJ2-7; 8 nucleotides agree with TRBD1. V was pared by 5 bases and J by 4 bases, with 4 bases of the junction left unmatched. Germline V gene sequence: CDR1 MNHEY, CDR2 SMNVEV (reference sequence). The CDR3 sequence is 13 residues long. Written as DNA, the CDR3 is TGTGCCAGCAGTCGACAGGGGAGGTACGAGCAGTACTTC. This translates into CASSRQGRYEQYF.

V usage is TRBV7-2 and J usage is TRBJ1-2, with 7 bases aligning to TRBD1. The V segment lost 5 bases and the J segment 2 bases; nucleotides outside the gene matches: 5. The germline V gene encodes CDR1 SGHTA and CDR2 FQGNSA. The CDR3 is 14 residues long. The CDR3 sequence: CASSLGRGNYGYTF. Written as DNA, the CDR3 is TGTGCCAGCAGCCTCGGCAGGGGGAACTATGGCTACACCTTC.

This clonotype showed up just a few times. The chain has TRBV4-1 and TRBJ1-6; TRBD1 might be the D (5 bases). The CDR3 contains 15 residues. In germline, CDR1 is MGHRA, CDR2 YSYEKL. The germline V and J ends were trimmed by 1 base and 7 bases, with 11 bases remaining between them. In nucleotides, the CDR3 is TGCGCCAGCAGCCAAGTCGGGACGGGGAATTCACCCCTCCACTTT. Translated: CASSQVGTGNSPLHF.

The genes are TRBV12-3 or TRBV12-4 and TRBJ1-2; D unclear. The ends were cut back, 6 bases at V and 6 bases at J, with 11 bases in the middle. The length of the CDR3 is 12 residues. The CDR3 DNA reads TGTGCCAGCAGCCGGATCTCTGATGGCTACACCTTC. Its translation: CASSRISDGYTF.

This clonotype showed up many times. The CDR3 DNA is TGTGCCACCAGTGCCCAGGGCTCTCCTGATACGCAGTATTTT. Translating gives CATSAQGSPDTQYF. V and J are TRBV24-1 and TRBJ2-3; TRBD1 might be the D (5 bases). Germline V gene lookup returns CDR1 KGHDR and CDR2 SFDVKD. V lost 5 bases, J lost 6 bases, and 14 bases lay in between. This CDR3 is 14 amino acids long.

V gene TRBV10-3 combines with J gene TRBJ1-5; D is ambiguous. The V gene's germline CDR1 is ENHRY and CDR2 SYGVKD. Trimming cost V 2 bases and J 2 bases, with 7 bases left between them. The CDR3 contains 14 residues. The CDR3 sequence: CAISEPTGNQPQHF. CDR3 nucleotide sequence: TGTGCCATCAGTGAGCCTACAGGCAATCAGCCCCAGCATTTT.

This clonotype was observed at least ten times. This sequence joins TRBV29-1 and TRBJ2-1, with D perhaps TRBD1 (6 bases). The CDR3 has 14 amino acids. Trimming took 5 bases from V and 2 from J, leaving 13 bases between them. Germline lookup yields CDR1 SQVTM and CDR2 ANQGSEA. The CDR3 loop reads CSVPRQDTYNEQFF. The CDR3 DNA reads TGCAGCGTTCCAAGACAGGACACCTACAATGAGCAGTTCTTC.

The chain joins TRBV15 to TRBJ1-1, with 7 bases identical to TRBD1. Germline assignment: CDR1 LNHNV and CDR2 YYDKDF (reference sequence). V was clipped by 5 bases and J by 5 bases; unmatched bases: 23. The length of the CDR3 is 19 residues. DNA of the CDR3: TGTGCCACCAGCGGCCGTGTCTTGGGACAGAGATTCCCGAGGACTGAAGCTTTCTTT. The encoded protein is CATSGRVLGQRFPRTEAFF.

This chain uses TRBV29-1 with TRBJ2-5; D is possibly TRBD2 (6 bases). CDR1 and CDR2 from the germline V gene are SQVTM and ANQGSEA. V was shortened by 0 bases and J by 1 base, with 12 bases between the two germline ends. This CDR3 comprises 15 residues. CDR3 bases: TGCAGCGTTGAAGATCCTGGTAGCGGCCAAGAGACCCAGTACTTC. It codes for CSVEDPGSGQETQYF.

The rearrangement links TRBV5-1 to TRBJ2-3, with D perhaps TRBD2 (5 bases). CDR1 and CDR2 (germline): SGHRS, YFSETQ. This CDR3 comprises 14 residues. The V gene lost 3 bases and the J gene lost 2 bases, with 10 bases spanning the gap. For the CDR3, the DNA is TGCGCCAGCAGCTACGGGGAACTCACAGATACGCAGTATTTT. Translation gives CASSYGELTDTQYF.

The chain employs TRBV4-3 and TRBJ2-1, with D possibly TRBD2 on 7 matching bases. This CDR3 has 16 residues. Germline V gene data show CDR1 as LGHNA and CDR2 as YSLEER. Trimming pared 3 bases from V and 9 bases from J, leaving 21 bases between. The CDR3 here is CASSQGGAGRRGEQFF. In DNA, the CDR3 is TGCGCCAGCAGCCAGGGGGGGGCGGGAAGGCGAGGTGAGCAGTTCTTC.

This clonotype was counted between two and nine times. A read error may explain this, as a much larger clone is one base away. J is TRBJ2-1 and V is TRBV29-1; maybe TRBD2 (6 bases). CDR3 length: 14 residues. Germline CDR1 reads SQVTM; CDR2 reads ANQGSEA. V shed 8 bases and J shed 7 bases, with 21 bases lying between them. The CDR3 is CSTTSGTRWNEQFF. In DNA form, the CDR3 reads TGCAGCACTACGTCGGGGACTCGCTGGAATGAGCAGTTCTTC.

V usage is TRBV29-1 and J usage is TRBJ2-5; D gene uncertain. V shed 6 bases and J shed 0 bases, with 11 bases lying between them. Germline V gene sequence: CDR1 SQVTM, CDR2 ANQGSEA. This CDR3 region has 13 residues. The CDR3 coding sequence is TGCAGCGTCCAACGCGGTAACCAAGAGACCCAGTACTTC. Translating it yields CSVQRGNQETQYF.